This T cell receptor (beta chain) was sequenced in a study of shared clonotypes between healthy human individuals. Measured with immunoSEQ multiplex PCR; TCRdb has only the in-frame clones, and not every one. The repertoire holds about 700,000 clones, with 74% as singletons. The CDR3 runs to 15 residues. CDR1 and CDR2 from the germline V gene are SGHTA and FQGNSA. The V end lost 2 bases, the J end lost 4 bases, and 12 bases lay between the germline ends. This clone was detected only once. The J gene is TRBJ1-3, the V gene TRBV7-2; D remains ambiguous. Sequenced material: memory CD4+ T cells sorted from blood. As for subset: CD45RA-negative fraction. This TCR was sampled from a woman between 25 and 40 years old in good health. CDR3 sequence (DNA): TGTGCCAGCAGCTTAACCCTGGAGAGGGGAAACACCATATATTTT. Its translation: CASSLTLERGNTIYF.